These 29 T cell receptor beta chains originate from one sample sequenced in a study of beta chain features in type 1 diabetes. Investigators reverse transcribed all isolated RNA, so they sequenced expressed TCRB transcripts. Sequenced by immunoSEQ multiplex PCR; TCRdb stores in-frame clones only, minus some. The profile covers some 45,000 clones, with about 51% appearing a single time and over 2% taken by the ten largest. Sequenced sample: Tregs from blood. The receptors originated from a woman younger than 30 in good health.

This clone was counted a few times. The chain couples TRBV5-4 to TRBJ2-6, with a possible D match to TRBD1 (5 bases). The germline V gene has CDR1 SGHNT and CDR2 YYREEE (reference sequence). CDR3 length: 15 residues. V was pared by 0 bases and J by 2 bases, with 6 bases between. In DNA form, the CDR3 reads TGTGCCAGCAGCTTGGAAGGGGCTGGGGCCAACGTCCTGACTTTC. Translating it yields CASSLEGAGANVLTF.

DNA of the CDR3: TGTGCCACCAGCAGAGATCTAGCGGGAGGATTCGATGAGCAGTTCTTC. Protein sequence: CATSRDLAGGFDEQFF. The chain combines TRBV15 with TRBJ2-1, with TRBD2 matching 11 bases. CDR1 and CDR2 from the germline V gene are LNHNV and YYDKDF (reference sequence). The CDR3 is made up of 16 amino acids. The junction had 6 bases not matched to a gene; V was cut back by 0 bases and J by 8 bases.

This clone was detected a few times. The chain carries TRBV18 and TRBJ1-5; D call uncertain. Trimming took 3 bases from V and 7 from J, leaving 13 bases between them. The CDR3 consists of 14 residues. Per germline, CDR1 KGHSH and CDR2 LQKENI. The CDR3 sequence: CASSPGETRQPQHF. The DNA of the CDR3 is TGTGCCAGCTCACCCGGGGAGACGCGGCAGCCCCAGCATTTT.

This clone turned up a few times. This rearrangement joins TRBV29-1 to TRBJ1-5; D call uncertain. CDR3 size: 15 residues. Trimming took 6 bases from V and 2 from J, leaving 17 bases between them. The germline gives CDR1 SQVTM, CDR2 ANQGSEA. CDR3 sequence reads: CSVTLRGSGNQPQHF. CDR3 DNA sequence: TGCAGCGTCACACTACGGGGATCGGGCAATCAGCCCCAGCATTTT.

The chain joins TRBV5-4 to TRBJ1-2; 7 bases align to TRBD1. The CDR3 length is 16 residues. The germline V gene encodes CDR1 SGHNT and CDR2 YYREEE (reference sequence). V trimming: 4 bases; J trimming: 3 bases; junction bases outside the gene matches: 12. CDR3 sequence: CASSTTRQGVHYGYTF. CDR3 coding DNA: TGTGCCAGCAGCACTACTCGACAGGGAGTACACTATGGCTACACCTTC. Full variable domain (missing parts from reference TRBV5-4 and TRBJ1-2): ETGVTQSPTHLIKTRGQQVTLRCSSQSGHNTVSWYQQALGQGPQFIFQYYREEENGRGNFPPRFSGLQFPNYSSELNVNALELDDSALYLCASSTTRQGVHYGYTFGSGTRLTVV.

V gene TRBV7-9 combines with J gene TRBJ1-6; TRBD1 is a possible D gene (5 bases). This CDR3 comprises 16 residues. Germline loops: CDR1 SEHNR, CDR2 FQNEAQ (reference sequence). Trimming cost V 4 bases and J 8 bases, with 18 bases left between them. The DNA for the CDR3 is TGTGCCAGCAGCTCATCCGGGGGACTTAACCATTCACCCCTCCACTTT. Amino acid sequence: CASSSSGGLNHSPLHF.

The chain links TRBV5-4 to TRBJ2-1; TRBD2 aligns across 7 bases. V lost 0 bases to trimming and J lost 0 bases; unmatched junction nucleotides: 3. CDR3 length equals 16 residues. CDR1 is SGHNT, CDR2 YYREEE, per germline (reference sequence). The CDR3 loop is CASSLGGGSSYNEQFF. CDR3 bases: TGTGCCAGCAGCTTGGGGGGCGGGAGCTCCTACAATGAGCAGTTCTTC.

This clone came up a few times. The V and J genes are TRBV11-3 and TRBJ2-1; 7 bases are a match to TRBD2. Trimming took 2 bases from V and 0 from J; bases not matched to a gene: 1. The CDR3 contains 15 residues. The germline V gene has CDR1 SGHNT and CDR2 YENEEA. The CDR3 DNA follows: TGTGCCAGCAGCTTATCTAGCGGCTCCTACAATGAGCAGTTCTTC. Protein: CASSLSSGSYNEQFF.

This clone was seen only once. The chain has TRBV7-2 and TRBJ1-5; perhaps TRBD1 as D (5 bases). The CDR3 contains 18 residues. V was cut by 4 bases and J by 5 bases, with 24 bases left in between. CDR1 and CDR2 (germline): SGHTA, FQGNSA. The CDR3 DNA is TGTGCCAGCAGCTCATGGCTGTCGGATGGACATATTCATCAGCCCCAGCATTTT. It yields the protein CASSSWLSDGHIHQPQHF.

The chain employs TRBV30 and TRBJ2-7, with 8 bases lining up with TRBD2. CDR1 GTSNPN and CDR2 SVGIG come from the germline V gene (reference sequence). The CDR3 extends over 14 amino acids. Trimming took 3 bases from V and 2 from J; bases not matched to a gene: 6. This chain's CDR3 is CAWSAISGTYEQYF. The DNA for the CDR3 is TGTGCCTGGAGCGCCATTAGCGGGACCTACGAGCAGTACTTC.

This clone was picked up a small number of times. CDR3 bases: TGTGCCAGCAGCTTACTCTATGAGCAGTTCTTC. As protein: CASSLLYEQFF. V usage is TRBV7-9 and J usage is TRBJ2-1; unclear D gene. The CDR3 covers 11 residues. Germline CDR1 reads SEHNR; CDR2 reads FQNEAQ (reference sequence). Trimming took 2 bases from V and 8 from J, leaving 4 bases between them.

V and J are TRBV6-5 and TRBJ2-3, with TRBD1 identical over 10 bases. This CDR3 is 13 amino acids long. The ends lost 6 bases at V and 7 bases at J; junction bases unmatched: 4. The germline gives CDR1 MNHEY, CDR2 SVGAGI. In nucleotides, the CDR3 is TGTGCCAGCAGGGGACAGGGGTCGAATACGCAGTATTTT. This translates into CASRGQGSNTQYF.

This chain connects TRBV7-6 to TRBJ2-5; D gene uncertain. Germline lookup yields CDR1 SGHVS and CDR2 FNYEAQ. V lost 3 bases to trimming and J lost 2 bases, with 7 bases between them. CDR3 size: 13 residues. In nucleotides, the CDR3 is TGTGCCAGCAGCTTGGGCATACAAGAGACCCAGTACTTC. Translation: CASSLGIQETQYF.

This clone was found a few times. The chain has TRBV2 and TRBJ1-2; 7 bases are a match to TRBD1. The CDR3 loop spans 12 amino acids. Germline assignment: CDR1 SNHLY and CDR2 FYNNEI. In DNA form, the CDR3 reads TGTGGTACCCACGCAGGGGGTATCGGCTACACCTTC. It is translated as CGTHAGGIGYTF.

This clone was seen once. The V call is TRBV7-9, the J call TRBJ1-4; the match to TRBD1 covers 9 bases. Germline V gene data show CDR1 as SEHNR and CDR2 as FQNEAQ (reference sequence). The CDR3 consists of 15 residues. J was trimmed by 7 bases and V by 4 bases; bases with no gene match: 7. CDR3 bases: TGTGCCAGCAGCTGGGGGGACAGGGCGGGTGAAAAACTGTTTTTT. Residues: CASSWGDRAGEKLFF.

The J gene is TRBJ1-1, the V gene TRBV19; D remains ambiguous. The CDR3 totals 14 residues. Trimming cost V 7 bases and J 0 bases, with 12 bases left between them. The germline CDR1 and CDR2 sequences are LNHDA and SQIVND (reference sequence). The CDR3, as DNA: TGTGCCAGTATCCTTTCAGAAATGAACACTGAAGCTTTCTTT. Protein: CASILSEMNTEAFF.

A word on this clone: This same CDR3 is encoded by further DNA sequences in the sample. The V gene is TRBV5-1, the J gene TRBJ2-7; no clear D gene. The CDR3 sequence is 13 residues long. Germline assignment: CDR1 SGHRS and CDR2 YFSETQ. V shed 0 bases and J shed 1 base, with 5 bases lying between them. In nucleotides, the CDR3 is TGCGCCAGCAGCTTGGACAGATCCTACGAGCAGTACTTC. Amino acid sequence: CASSLDRSYEQYF.

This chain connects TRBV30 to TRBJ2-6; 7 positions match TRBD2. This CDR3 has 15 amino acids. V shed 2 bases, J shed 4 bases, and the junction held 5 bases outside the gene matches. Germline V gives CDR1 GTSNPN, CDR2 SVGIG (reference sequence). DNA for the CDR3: TGTGCCTGGAGTCGGGAGGTCACCGGGGCCAACGTCCTGACTTTC. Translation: CAWSREVTGANVLTF.

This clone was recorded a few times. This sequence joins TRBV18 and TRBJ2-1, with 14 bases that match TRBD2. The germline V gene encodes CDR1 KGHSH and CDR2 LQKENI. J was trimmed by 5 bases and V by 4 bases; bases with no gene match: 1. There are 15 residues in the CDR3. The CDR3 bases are TGTGCCAGCTCACAGGGACTAGCGGGAGACAATGAGCAGTTCTTC. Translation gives CASSQGLAGDNEQFF.

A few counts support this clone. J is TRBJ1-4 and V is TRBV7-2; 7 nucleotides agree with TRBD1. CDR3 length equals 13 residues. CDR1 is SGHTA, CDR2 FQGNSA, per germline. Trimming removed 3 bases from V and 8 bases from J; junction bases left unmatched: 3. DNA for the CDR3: TGTGCCAGCAGCTTTAGGGGGCGAGAAAAACTGTTTTTT. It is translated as CASSFRGREKLFF.

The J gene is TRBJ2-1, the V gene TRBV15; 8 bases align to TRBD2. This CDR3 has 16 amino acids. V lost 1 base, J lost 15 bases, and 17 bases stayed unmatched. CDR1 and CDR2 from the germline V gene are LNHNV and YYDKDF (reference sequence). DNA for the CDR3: TGTGCCACCAGCAGAGTTGGTGCGGGAGGTCTGTCCGTGTTGTTCTTC. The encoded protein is CATSRVGAGGLSVLFF.

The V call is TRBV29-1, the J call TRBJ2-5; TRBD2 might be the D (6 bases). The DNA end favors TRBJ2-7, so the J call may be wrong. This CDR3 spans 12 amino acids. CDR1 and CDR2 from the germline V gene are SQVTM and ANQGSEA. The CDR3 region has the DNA TGCAGCGTTTCGGGCGGGACCTACGAGCAGTACTTC. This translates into CSVSGGTYEQYF.

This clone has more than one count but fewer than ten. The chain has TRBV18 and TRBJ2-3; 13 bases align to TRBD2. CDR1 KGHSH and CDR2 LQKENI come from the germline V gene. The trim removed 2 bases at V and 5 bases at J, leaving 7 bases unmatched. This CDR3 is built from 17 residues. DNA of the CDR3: TGTGCCAGCTCACCATGGACTAGCGGGAGTGAGATAGATACGCAGTATTTT. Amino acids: CASSPWTSGSEIDTQYF.

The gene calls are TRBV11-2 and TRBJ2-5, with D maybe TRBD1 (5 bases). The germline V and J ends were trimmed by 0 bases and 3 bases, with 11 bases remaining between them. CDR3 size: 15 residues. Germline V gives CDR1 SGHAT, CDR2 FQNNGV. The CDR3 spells CASSLESTGKETQYF. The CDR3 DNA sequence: TGTGCCAGCAGCTTAGAGTCAACAGGAAAAGAGACCCAGTACTTC.

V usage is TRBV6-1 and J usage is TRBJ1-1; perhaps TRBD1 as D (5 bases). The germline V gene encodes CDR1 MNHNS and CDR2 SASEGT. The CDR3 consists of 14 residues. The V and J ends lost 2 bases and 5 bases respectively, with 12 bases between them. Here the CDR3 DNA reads TGTGCCAGCAGTGAAAGGGGCGGTAGGACTGAAGCTTTCTTT. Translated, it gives CASSERGGRTEAFF.

The CDR3 DNA sequence: TGTGCCAGCAGTTGGACAGCCCCTAGCAATCAGCCCCAGCATTTT. Translated, it gives CASSWTAPSNQPQHF. The chain links TRBV28 to TRBJ1-5; D is possibly TRBD1 (6 bases). Germline CDR1 and CDR2: MDHEN and SYDVKM. V lost 4 bases and J 0 bases, leaving 10 bases between the germline ends. The CDR3 has 15 residues.

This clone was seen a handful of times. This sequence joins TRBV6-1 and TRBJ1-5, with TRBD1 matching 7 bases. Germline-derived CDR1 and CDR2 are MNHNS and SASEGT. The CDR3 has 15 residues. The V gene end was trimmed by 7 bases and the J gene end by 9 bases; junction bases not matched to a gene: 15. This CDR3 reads CASNVVNWDSRPQHF. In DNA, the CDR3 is TGTGCCAGCAACGTAGTGAACTGGGACAGCCGGCCCCAGCATTTT.

The CDR3 DNA reads TGTGCCAGCACCGTAACCGGGGAGCTGTTTTTT. This translates into CASTVTGELFF. V gene TRBV6-6 combines with J gene TRBJ2-2; D unresolved. There are 11 residues in the CDR3. V was shortened by 7 bases and J by 5 bases, with 5 bases between the two germline ends. Germline assignment: CDR1 MNHNY and CDR2 SVGAGI (reference sequence).

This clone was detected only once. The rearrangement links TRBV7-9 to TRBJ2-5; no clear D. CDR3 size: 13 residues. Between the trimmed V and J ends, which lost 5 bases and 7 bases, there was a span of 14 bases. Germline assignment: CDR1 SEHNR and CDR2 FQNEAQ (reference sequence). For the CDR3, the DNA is TGTGCCAGCAGCAGATTACTTTACGGGACCCAGTACTTC. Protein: CASSRLLYGTQYF.